This paragraph covers one T cell receptor beta chain sequence. These data come from a study of blood T cell repertoires in COVID-19. About the research overall: There were acute and convalescent COVID-19 samples, and they came from the United States, Italy and Spain. Nucleic acid was either cDNA or gDNA, and it came from T cells, B-cell-depleted T cells, or PBMCs.

Germline V CDR1 and CDR2: SGHRS, YFSETQ. The CDR3 length is 16 residues. V shed 4 bases and J shed 7 bases, with 21 bases lying between them. The repertoire was sequenced with immunoSEQ multiplex PCR; TCRdb's copy has only in-frame clones and lacks some. The sample holds roughly 130,000 clones, more than 75% seen once. The V and J genes are TRBV5-1 and TRBJ2-1; perhaps TRBD2 as D (8 bases). Sequenced sample: peripheral blood. The sequence was collected from a woman aged 55-70 years with acute or convalescent COVID-19. The CDR3: CASSVGGLAGQNEQFF. In DNA form, the CDR3 reads TGCGCCAGCAGCGTTGGCGGATTAGCGGGACAGAATGAGCAGTTCTTC.